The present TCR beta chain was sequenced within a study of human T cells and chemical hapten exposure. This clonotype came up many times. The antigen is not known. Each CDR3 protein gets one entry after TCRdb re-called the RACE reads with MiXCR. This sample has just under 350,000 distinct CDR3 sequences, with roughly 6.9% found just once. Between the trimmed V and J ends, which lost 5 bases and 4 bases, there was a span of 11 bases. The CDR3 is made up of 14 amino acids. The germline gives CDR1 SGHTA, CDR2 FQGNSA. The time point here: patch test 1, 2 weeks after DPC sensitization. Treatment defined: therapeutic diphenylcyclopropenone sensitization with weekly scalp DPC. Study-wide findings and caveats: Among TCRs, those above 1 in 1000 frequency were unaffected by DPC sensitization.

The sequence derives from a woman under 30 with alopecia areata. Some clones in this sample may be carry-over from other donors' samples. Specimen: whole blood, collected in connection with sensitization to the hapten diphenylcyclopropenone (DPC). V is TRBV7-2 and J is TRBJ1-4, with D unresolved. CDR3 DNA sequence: TGTGCCAGCAGCAAAGGCCCTCGTAATGAAAAACTGTTTTTT. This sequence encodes CASSKGPRNEKLFF.